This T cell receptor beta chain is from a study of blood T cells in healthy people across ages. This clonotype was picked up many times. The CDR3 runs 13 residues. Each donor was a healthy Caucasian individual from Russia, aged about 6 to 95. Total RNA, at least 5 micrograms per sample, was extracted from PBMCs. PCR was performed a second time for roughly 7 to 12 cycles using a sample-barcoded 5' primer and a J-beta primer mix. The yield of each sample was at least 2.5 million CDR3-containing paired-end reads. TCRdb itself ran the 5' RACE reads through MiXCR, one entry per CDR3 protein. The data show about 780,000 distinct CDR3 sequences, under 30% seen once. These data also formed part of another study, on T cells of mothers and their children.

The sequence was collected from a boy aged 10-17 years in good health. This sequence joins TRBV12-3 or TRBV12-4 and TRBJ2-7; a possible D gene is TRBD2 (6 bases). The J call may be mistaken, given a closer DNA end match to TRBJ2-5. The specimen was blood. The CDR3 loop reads CASSPGLWETQYF. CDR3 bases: TGTGCCAGCAGTCCGGGACTGTGGGAGACCCAGTACTTC.